The sequence of this TCR beta chain was determined in a study of blood T cell repertoires in COVID-19. Background on the study: The origin of the acute and convalescent COVID-19 samples was the United States, Italy and Spain.

Authors' data handling: Cell counts per sample came from amplifying reference gene primers. Sequencing was performed with immunoSEQ multiplex PCR; in TCRdb, only in-frame clones are kept and a portion is missing. The DNA gave D and trimming, while V, J and clone size come from that table. Of a few hundred thousand clones listed, roughly 90% are singletons. What the recovered Cohort 3 donors had was two negative PCRs, clearance, or symptom resolution. Trimming cost V 6 bases and J 1 base; bases outside gene matches: 3. This CDR3 spans 14 amino acids. The germline CDR1 and CDR2 sequences are MDHEN and SYDVKM.

Specimen: PBMCs or T cells enriched from blood (not recorded which). This chain uses TRBV28 with TRBJ2-3; 8 positions match TRBD2. The TCR comes from a woman aged 25 to 45 who had recovered from COVID-19. The CDR3 here is CASRPAGGTDTQYF. The CDR3 DNA reads TGTGCCAGCAGACCAGCGGGGGGCACAGATACGCAGTATTTT.